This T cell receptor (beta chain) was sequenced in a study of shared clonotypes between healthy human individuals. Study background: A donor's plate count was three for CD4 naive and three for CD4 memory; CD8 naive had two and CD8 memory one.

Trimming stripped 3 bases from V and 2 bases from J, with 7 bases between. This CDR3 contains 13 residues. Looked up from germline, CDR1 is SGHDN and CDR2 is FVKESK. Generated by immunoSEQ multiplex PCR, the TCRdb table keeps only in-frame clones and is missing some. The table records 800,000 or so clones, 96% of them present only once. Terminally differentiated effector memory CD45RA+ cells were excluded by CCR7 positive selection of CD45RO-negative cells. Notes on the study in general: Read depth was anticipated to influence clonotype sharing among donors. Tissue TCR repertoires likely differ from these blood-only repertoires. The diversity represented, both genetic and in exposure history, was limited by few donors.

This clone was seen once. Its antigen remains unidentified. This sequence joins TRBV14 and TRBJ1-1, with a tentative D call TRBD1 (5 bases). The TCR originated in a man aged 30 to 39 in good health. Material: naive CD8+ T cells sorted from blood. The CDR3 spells CASSHGHNTEAFF. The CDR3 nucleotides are TGTGCCAGCAGCCACGGACACAACACTGAAGCTTTCTTT.